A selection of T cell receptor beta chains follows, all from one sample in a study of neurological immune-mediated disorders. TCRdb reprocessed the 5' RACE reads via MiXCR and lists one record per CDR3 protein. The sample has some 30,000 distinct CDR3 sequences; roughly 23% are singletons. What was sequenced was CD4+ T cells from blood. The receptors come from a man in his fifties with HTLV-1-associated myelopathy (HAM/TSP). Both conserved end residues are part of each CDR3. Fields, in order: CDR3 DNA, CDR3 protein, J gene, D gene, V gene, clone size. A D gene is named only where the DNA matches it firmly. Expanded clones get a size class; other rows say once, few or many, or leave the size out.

TGCGCCAGCATGGGACAGAAGAACTCAGATACGCAGTATTTT,CASMGQKNSDTQYF,TRBJ2-3,TRBD1,TRBV5-1,many
TGTGAAAGCAGCTTAGTGCCCACTGGGGAGCAGTTCTTC,CESSLVPTGEQFF,TRBJ2-1,.,TRBV7-2,once
TGTGCCAGCAGTTTCACAGGGCCCACACCTAACTATGGCTACACCTTC,CASSFTGPTPNYGYTF,TRBJ1-2,.,TRBV6-5,many
TGCGCCAGCAGCCAAGTCTTAGGGACAGATACGCAGTATTTT,CASSQVLGTDTQYF,TRBJ2-3,.,TRBV4-1,once
TGTGCCAGCAGCGAGGGTGTCAGTGAGCAGTTCTTC,CASSEGVSEQFF,TRBJ2-1,.,TRBV9,many
TGTGCCAGCAGAGCGACAGGGCGAGTTGGGGCTGAAGCTTTCTTT,CASRATGRVGAEAFF,TRBJ1-1,TRBD1,TRBV12-3/TRBV12-4,many
TGTGCCAGCAGCCGTATATCCCAATACGAGCAGTACTTC,CASSRISQYEQYF,TRBJ2-7,.,TRBV7-2,many
TGCGCCAGCAGCCACCTACAGGGGGCGAGCACCGGGGAGCTGTTTTTT,CASSHLQGASTGELFF,TRBJ2-2,TRBD1,TRBV4-1,many
TGTGCCAGCAGTTCCCGGACTAGCGGGATATTCGACGAGCAGTACTTC,CASSSRTSGIFDEQYF,TRBJ2-7,TRBD2,TRBV6-6,many
TGTGCCAGCAGTTTGCCCCGCTACAATGAGCAGTTCTTC,CASSLPRYNEQFF,TRBJ2-1,.,TRBV28,many
TGTGCCACCAGTGAACCTAAAGGGAGTGAGCAGTTCTTC,CATSEPKGSEQFF,TRBJ2-1,.,TRBV24-1,.
TGTGCCAGCAGCCGCGCCTCAAAGACGAACACCGGGGAGCTGTTTTTT,CASSRASKTNTGELFF,TRBJ2-2,.,TRBV7-3,many
TGCAGCGTTGAAGATATTGGGTACTCCTATGGCTACACCTTC,CSVEDIGYSYGYTF,TRBJ1-2,.,TRBV29-1,many
TGTGCCAGCACAGGGGGTAGGTTGGATGAGCAGTTCTTC,CASTGGRLDEQFF,TRBJ2-1,TRBD1,TRBV7-2,many
TGCAGTGCCCCCCCCCCCGTGAGAATGAACACTGAAGCTTTCTTT,CSAPPPVRMNTEAFF,TRBJ1-1,.,TRBV20-1,many
TGCGCCAGCAGCCCACCGGGTGGCTATGGCTACACCTTC,CASSPPGGYGYTF,TRBJ1-2,.,TRBV5-1,.
TGTGCCAGCAGCCCCCGGTACAGGGCTGGAGAGACCCAGTACTTC,CASSPRYRAGETQYF,TRBJ2-5,.,TRBV11-2,many
TGCAGTGCTAGTTCTAAGGCTACCGGGGGACCCCGTGCTAGCACAGATACGCAGTATTTT,CSASSKATGGPRASTDTQYF,TRBJ2-3,.,TRBV20-1,many
TGCGCCAGCAGCTTGCTCGTCACAGGAATGAACACTGAAGCTTTCTTT,CASSLLVTGMNTEAFF,TRBJ1-1,.,TRBV5-1,many
TGCAGTGCTATAAAGCGGGGAGGGGGACGCTCCTACAATGAGCAGTTCTTC,CSAIKRGGGRSYNEQFF,TRBJ2-1,.,TRBV20-1,many
TGCGCCAGCAGCTCCGCACAGGGAGATAATGAAAAACTGTTTTTT,CASSSAQGDNEKLFF,TRBJ1-4,.,TRBV5-1,many
TGTGCCAGCAGCTTGGAGTTGGCAGGGTTTAGTGGCTACACCTTC,CASSLELAGFSGYTF,TRBJ1-2,.,TRBV5-5,many
TGTGCCAGTAACAGGGTTAGCAATCAGCCCCAGCATTTT,CASNRVSNQPQHF,TRBJ1-5,.,TRBV6-1,many
TGTGCCAGCTCACTGGAGAGGGGGGCTGTTAATTCACCCCTCCACTTT,CASSLERGAVNSPLHF,TRBJ1-6,.,TRBV18,few
TGCAGCGCGGCTTCGAACAGGGCCCCCTACGAGCAGTACTTC,CSAASNRAPYEQYF,TRBJ2-7,.,TRBV29-1,many
TGCAGTGCACCGGGGCGCGTCCCTAATTCACCCCTCCACTTT,CSAPGRVPNSPLHF,TRBJ1-6,.,TRBV20-1,many
TGTGCCAGCAGCCAAGATAGTCAGGGGGAAGCTTTCTTT,CASSQDSQGEAFF,TRBJ1-1,.,TRBV3-1,.
TGTGCCAGCAGCCAAGCGGGACAGACACAGGCCCAGCATTTT,CASSQAGQTQAQHF,TRBJ1-5,TRBD1,TRBV3-1,many
TGCAGTGCTAGAGATAGCATAGGGACTAGCGGTGTCTACAATGAGCAGTTCTTC,CSARDSIGTSGVYNEQFF,TRBJ2-1,TRBD2,TRBV20-1,many
TGTGCCAGCAGCTTAGCGGTGGGGATTGGCGAGCAGTACTTC,CASSLAVGIGEQYF,TRBJ2-7,.,TRBV7-2,.
TGCGCCAGCAGCCAAGTTCCAGGGGTCGTTGAAAAACTGTTTTTT,CASSQVPGVVEKLFF,TRBJ1-4,.,TRBV4-1,many
TGTGCCAGCAGCCCCCGCCCAAACACTGAAGCTTTCTTT,CASSPRPNTEAFF,TRBJ1-1,.,TRBV3-1,many
TGCGCCAGCAGCGAAGGACAGGGCTGGGCCAACGTCCTGACTTTC,CASSEGQGWANVLTF,TRBJ2-6,TRBD1,TRBV5-1,many
TGTGCCAGCACCGGGCAGGTCAATCAGCCCCAGCATTTT,CASTGQVNQPQHF,TRBJ1-5,.,TRBV2,many
TGTGCCAGCAGCCCAACCGGGACAGTCAACTCTGGGGCCAACGTCCTGACTTTC,CASSPTGTVNSGANVLTF,TRBJ2-6,TRBD1,TRBV7-3,many
TGTGCCGCAAAGAGTCGGTTTGAAGCTTTCTTT,CAAKSRFEAFF,TRBJ1-1,.,TRBV3-1,many
TGTGCCAGCTCCGAGTCGGGGAACTATGGCTACACCTTC,CASSESGNYGYTF,TRBJ1-2,.,TRBV6-1,.
TGTGCCAGCAGACCAGGACTGAACACCGGGGAGCTGTTTTTT,CASRPGLNTGELFF,TRBJ2-2,.,TRBV12-3/TRBV12-4,many
TGCAGTGCCCCCGAAGGGGGTTGGGGGGGCTATGGCTACACCTTC,CSAPEGGWGGYGYTF,TRBJ1-2,.,TRBV20-1,many
TGTGCCAGCAGTCCGTTAGGGGGACTAGGCACAGATACGCAGTATTTT,CASSPLGGLGTDTQYF,TRBJ2-3,TRBD2,TRBV6-5,.
TGTGCCAGCAGCCTACCTTATAGCAATCAGCCCCAGCATTTT,CASSLPYSNQPQHF,TRBJ1-5,.,TRBV12-3/TRBV12-4,many
TGTGCAGCTAAGCGGGCGGAGACCCAGTACTTC,CAAKRAETQYF,TRBJ2-5,.,TRBV7-3,many
TGTGCCAGCAGTTCGGCCAGGGCCGGCACTGAAGCTTTCTTT,CASSSARAGTEAFF,TRBJ1-1,.,TRBV25-1,many
TGCAGCGTAGGAAAGACAGGAGCCGGCACTGAAGCTTTCTTT,CSVGKTGAGTEAFF,TRBJ1-1,.,TRBV29-1,many
TGTGCCATCAGGCCCGGGACTGGTGGCTATGGCTACACCTTC,CAIRPGTGGYGYTF,TRBJ1-2,.,TRBV10-3,many